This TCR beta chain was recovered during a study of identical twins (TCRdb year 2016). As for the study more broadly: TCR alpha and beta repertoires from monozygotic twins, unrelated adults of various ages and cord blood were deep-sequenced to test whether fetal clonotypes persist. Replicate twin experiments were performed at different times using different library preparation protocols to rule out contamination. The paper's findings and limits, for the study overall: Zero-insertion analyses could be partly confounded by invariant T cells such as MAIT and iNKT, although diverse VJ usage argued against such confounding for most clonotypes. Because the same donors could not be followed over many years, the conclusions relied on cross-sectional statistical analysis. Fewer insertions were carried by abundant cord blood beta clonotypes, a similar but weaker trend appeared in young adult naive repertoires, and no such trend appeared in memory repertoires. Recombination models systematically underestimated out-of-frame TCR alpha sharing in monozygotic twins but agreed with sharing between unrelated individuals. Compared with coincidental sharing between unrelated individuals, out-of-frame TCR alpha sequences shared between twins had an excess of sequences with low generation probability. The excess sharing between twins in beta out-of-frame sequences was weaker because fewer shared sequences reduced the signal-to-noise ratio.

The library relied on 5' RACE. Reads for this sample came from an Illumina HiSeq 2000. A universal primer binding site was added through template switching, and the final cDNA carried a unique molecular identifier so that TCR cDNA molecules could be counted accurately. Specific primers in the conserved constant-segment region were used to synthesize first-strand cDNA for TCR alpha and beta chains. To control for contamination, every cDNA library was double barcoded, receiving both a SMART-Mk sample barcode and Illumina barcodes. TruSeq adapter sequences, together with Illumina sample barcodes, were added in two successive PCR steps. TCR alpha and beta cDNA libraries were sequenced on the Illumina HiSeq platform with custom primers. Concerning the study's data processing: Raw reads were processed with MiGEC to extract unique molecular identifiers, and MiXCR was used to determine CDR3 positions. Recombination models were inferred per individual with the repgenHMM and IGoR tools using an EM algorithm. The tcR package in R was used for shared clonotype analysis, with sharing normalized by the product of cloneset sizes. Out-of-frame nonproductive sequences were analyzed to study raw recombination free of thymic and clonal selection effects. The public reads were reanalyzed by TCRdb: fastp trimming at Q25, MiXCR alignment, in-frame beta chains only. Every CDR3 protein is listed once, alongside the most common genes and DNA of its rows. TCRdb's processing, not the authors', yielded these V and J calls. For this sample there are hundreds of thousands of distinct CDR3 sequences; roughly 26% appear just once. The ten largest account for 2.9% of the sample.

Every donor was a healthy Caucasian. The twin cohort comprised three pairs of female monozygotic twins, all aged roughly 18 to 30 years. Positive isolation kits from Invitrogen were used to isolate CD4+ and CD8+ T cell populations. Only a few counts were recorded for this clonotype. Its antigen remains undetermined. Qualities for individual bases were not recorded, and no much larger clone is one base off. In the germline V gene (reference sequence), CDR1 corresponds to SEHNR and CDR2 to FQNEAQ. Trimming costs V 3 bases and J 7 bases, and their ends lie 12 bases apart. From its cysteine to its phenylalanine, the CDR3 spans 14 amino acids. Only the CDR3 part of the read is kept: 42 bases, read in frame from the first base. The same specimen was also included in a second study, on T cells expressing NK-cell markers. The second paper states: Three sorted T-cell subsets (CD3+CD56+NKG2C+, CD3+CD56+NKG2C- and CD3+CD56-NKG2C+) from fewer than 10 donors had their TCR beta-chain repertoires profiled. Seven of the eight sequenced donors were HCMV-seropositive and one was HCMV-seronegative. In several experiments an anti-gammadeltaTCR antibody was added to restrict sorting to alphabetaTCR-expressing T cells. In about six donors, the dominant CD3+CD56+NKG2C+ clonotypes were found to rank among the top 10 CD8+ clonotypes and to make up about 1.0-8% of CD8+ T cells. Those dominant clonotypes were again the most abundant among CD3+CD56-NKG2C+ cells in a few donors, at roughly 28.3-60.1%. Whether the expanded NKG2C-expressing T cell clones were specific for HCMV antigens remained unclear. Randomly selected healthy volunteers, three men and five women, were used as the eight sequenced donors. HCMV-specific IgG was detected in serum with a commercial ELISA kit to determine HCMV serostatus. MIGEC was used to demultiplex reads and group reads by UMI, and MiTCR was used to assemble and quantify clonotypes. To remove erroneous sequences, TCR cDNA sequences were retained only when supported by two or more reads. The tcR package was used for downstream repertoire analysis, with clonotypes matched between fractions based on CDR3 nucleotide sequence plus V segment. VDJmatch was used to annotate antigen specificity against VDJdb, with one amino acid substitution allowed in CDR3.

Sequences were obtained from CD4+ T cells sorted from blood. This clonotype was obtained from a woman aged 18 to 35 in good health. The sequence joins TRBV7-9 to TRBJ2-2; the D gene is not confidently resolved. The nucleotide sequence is TGTGCCAGCAGCTTGTTACCCCCCCACGGGGAGCTGTTTTTT. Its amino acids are CASSLLPPHGELFF.